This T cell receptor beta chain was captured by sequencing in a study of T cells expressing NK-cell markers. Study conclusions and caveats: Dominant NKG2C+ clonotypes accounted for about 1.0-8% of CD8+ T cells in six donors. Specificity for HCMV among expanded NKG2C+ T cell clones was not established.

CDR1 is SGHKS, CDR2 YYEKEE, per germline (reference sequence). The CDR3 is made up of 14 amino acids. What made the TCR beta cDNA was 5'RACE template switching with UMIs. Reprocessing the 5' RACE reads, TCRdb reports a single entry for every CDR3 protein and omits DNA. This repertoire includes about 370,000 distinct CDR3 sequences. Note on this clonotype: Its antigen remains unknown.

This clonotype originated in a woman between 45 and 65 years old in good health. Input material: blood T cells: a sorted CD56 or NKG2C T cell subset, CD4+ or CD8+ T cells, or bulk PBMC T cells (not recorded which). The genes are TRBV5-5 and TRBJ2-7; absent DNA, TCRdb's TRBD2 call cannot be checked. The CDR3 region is CASSPSGHSYEQYF.